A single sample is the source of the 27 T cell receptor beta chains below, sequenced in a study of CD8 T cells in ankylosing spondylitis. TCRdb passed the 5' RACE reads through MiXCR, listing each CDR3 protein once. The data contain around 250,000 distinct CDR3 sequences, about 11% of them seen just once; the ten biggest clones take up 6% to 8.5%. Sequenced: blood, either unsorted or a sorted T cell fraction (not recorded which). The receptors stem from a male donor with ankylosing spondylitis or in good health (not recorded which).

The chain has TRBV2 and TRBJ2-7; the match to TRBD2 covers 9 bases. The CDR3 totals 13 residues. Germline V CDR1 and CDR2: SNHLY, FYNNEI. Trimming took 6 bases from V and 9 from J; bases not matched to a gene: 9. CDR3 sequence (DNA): TGTGCCAGCAGGGCGGGAGGGCCCGGTGGGCAGTACTTC. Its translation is CASRAGGPGGQYF.

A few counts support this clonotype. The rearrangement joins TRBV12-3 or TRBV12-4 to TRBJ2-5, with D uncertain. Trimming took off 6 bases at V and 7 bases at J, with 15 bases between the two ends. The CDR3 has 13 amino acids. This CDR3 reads CASRLQSTGTQYF. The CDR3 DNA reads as TGTGCCAGCAGGCTACAGAGCACGGGGACCCAGTACTTC.

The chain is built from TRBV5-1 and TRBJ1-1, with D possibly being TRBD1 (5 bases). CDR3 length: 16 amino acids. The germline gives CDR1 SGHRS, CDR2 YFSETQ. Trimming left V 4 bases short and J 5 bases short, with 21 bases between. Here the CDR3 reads CASSTDHLPGRTEAFF. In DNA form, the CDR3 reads TGCGCCAGCAGCACGGACCACTTACCGGGACGAACTGAAGCTTTCTTT.

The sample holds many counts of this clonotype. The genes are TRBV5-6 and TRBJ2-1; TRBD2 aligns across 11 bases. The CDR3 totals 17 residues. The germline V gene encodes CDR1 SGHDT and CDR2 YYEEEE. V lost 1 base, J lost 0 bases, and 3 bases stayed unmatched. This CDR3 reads CASSLLAGGLSYNEQFF. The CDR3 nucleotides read TGTGCCAGCAGCTTGCTAGCGGGGGGACTCTCCTACAATGAGCAGTTCTTC.

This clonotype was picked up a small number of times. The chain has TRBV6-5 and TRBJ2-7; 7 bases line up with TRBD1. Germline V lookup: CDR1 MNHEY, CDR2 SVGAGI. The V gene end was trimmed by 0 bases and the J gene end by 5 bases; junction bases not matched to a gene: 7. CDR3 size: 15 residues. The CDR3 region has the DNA TGTGCCAGCAGTTACTCGAGTACAGGGGTGGACGAGCAGTACTTC. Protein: CASSYSSTGVDEQYF.

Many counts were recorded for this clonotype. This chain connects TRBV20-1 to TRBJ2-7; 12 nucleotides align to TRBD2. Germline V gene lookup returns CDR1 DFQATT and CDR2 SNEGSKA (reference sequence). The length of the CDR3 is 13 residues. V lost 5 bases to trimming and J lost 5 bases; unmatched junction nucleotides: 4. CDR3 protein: CSAWTSGKDEQYF. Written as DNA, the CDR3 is TGCAGTGCTTGGACTAGCGGGAAGGACGAGCAGTACTTC.

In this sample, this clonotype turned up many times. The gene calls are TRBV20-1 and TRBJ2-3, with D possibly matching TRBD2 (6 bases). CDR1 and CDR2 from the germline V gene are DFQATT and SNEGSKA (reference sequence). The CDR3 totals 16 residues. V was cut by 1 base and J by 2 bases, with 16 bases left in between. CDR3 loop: CSARGTGRDSTDTQYF. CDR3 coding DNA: TGCAGTGCTAGAGGCACGGGCAGGGACTCCACAGATACGCAGTATTTT.

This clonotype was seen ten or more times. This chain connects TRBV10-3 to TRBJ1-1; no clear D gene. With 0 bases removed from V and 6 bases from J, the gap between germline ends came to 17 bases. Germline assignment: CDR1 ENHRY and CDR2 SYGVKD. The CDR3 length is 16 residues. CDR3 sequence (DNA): TGTGCCATCAGTGAGTCGCGGGTTCCAGGACGTCCTGAAGCTTTCTTT. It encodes CAISESRVPGRPEAFF.

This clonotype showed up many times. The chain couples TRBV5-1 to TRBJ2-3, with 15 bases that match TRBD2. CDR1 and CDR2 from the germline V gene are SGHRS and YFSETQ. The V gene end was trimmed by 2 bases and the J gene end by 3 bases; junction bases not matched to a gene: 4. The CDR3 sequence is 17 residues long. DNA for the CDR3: TGCGCCAGCAGCTTTGGACTAGCGGGGGGGCCTACAGATACGCAGTATTTT. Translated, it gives CASSFGLAGGPTDTQYF.

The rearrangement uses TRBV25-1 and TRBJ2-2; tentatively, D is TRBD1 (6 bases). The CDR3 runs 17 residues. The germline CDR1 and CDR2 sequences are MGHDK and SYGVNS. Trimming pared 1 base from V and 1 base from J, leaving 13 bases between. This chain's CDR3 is CASSEFGGPGNTGELFF. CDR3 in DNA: TGTGCCAGCAGTGAATTTGGGGGCCCCGGGAACACCGGGGAGCTGTTTTTT. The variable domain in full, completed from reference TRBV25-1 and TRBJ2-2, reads EADIYQTPRYLVIGTGKKITLECSQTMGHDKMYWYQQDPGMELHLIHYSYGVNSTEKGDLSSESTVSRIRTEHFPLTLESARPSHTSQYLCASSEFGGPGNTGELFFGEGSRLTVL.

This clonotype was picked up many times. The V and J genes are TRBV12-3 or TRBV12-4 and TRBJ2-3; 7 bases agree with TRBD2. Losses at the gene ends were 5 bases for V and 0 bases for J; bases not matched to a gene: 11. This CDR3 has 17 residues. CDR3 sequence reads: CASSPNALAASTDTQYF. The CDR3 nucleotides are TGTGCCAGCAGTCCCAACGCCCTAGCGGCTAGCACAGATACGCAGTATTTT.

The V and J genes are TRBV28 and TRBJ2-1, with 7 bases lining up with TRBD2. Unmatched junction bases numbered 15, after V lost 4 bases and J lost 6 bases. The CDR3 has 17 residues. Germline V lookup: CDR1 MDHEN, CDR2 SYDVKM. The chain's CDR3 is CASSYSGRAIKPNEQFF. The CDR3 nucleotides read TGTGCCAGCAGTTATTCTGGGAGGGCTATCAAACCCAATGAGCAGTTCTTC.

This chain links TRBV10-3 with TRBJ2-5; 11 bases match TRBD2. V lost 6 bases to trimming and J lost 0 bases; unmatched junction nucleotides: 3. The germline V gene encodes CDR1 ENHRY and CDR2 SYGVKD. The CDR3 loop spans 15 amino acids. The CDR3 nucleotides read TGTGCCATCAGGGGGACTAGCGGAGACCAAGAGACCCAGTACTTC. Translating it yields CAIRGTSGDQETQYF.

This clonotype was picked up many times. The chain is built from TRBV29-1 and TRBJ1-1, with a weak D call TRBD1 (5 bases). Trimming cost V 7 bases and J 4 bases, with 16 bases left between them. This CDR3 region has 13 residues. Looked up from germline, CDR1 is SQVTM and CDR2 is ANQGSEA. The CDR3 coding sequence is TGCAGCGCCTTTTCGGGACGGACCACTGAAGCTTTCTTT. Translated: CSAFSGRTTEAFF.

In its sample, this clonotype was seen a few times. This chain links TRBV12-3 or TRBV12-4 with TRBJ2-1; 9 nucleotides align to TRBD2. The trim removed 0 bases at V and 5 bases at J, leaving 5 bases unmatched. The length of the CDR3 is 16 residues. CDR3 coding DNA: TGTGCCAGCAGTTTAGCGCCAGCGGGAGGCCACAATGAGCAGTTCTTC. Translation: CASSLAPAGGHNEQFF.

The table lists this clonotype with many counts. Written as DNA, the CDR3 is TGTGCCAGCAGCCCAAGGTGGCAGGGTAACTACGAGCAGTACTTC. Amino acids: CASSPRWQGNYEQYF. The V and J genes are TRBV7-2 and TRBJ2-7; the D gene is possibly TRBD1 (5 bases). The CDR3 totals 15 residues. Germline lookup yields CDR1 SGHTA and CDR2 FQGNSA. The V end was cut by 5 bases, the J end by 3 bases, with 17 bases between.

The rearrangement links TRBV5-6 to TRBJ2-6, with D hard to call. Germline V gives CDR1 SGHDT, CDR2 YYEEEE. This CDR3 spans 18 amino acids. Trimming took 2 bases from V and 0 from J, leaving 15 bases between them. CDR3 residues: CASSLIELVSSGANVLTF. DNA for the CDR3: TGTGCCAGCAGCTTAATAGAGCTCGTAAGCTCTGGGGCCAACGTCCTGACTTTC.

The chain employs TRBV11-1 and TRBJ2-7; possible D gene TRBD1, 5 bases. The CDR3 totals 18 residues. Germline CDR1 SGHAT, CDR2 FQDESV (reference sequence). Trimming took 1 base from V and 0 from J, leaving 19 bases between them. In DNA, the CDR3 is TGTGCCAGCAGCTTAGTCCAACTGGGGCTTTTCCTCTCCTACGAGCAGTACTTC. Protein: CASSLVQLGLFLSYEQYF.

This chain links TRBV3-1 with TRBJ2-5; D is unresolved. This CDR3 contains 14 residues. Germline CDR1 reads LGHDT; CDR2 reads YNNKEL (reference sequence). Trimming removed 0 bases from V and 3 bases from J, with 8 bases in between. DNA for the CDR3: TGTGCCAGCAGCCAAGATGTTCCAGAAGAGACCCAGTACTTC. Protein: CASSQDVPEETQYF.

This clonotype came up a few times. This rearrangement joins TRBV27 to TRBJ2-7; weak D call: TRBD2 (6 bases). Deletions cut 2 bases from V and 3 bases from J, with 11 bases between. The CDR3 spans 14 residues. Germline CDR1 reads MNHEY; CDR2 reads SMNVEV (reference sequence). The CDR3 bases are TGTGCCAGCAGTTTAACTAGCTTAGGCTACGAGCAGTACTTC. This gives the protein CASSLTSLGYEQYF.

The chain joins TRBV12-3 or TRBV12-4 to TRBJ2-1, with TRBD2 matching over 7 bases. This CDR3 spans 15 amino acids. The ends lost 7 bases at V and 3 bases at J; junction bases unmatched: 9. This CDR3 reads CASTLDSGDYNEQFF. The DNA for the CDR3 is TGTGCCAGCACCTTAGACAGCGGGGACTACAATGAGCAGTTCTTC.

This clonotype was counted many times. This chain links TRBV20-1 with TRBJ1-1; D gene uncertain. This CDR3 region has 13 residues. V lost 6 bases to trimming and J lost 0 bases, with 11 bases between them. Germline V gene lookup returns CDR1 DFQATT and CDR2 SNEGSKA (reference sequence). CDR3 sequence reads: CSAPLNLNTEAFF. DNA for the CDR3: TGCAGTGCGCCCCTGAACTTGAACACTGAAGCTTTCTTT.

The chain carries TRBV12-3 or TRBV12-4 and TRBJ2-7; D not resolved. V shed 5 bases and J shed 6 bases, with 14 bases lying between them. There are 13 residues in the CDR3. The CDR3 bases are TGTGCCAGCAGTCCTATAATCCGATCCGAGCAGTACTTC. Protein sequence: CASSPIIRSEQYF.

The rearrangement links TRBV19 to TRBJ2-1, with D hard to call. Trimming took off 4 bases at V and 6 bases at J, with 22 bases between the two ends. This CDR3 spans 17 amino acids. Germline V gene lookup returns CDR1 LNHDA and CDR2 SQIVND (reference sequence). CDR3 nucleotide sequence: TGTGCCAGTAGTAAGGTAGGGTCCTCCAATTGGGCCAATGAGCAGTTCTTC. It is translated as CASSKVGSSNWANEQFF.

The CDR3 here is CASSLVGVGEQYF. The CDR3 DNA follows: TGTGCCAGCAGCTTAGTTGGGGTAGGCGAGCAGTACTTC. This sequence joins TRBV7-9 and TRBJ2-7; no firm D call. V was trimmed by 1 base and J by 6 bases, leaving 10 bases between them. The CDR3 sequence is 13 residues long. CDR1 is SEHNR and CDR2 is FQNEAQ in the germline V gene (reference sequence).

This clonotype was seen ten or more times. CDR3 in DNA: TGCGCCAGCAGCTTGCACAGGGGGCCGTCACCCCTCCACTTT. Protein sequence: CASSLHRGPSPLHF. V and J are TRBV5-1 and TRBJ1-6; 9 positions match TRBD1. J was trimmed by 10 bases and V by 1 base; bases with no gene match: 3. Germline lookup yields CDR1 SGHRS and CDR2 YFSETQ. The CDR3 has 14 residues.

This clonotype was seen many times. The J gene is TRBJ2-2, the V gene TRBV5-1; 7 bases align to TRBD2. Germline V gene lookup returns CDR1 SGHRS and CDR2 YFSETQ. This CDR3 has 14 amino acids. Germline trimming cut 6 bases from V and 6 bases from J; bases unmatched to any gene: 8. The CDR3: CASMGLSLSGELFF. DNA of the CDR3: TGCGCCAGCATGGGACTAAGTCTATCCGGGGAGCTGTTTTTT.